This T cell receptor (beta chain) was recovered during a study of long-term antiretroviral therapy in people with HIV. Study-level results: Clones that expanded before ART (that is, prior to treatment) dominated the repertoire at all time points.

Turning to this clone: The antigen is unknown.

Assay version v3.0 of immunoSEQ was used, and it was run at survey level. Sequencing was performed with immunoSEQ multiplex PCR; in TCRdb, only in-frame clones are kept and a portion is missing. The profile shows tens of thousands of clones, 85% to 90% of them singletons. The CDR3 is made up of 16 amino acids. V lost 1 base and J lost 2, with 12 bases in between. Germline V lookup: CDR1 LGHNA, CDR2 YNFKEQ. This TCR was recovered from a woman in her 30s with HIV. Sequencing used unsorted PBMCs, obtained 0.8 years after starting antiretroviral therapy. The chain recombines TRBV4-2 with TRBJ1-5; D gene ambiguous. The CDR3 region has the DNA TGTGCCAGCAGCCAAGTTTTAGGTGGCGGCAATCAGCCCCAGCATTTT. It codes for CASSQVLGGGNQPQHF.